This TCR beta chain was captured by sequencing in a study of cytomegalovirus exposure and HLA in healthy donors. In the study overall: There were 117 million unique TCR beta sequences, drawn from 150 million to 200 million T cells, in an earlier analysis. General study findings and limits: Most observed TCR sequences were rare, whereas some public TCRs were detected in many donors. An analysis was carried out later, and it reportedly showed fewer N-insertions in an Asian-associated ancestry cluster than the approximately 700-donor mean. Most of the TCR beta V segments (in an earlier analysis) were productive either about 90% or about 30% of the time.

With 60 Vbeta and 13 Jbeta primers, the PCR was carried out. The protocol was immunoSEQ multiplex PCR, while the TCRdb copy is restricted to in-frame clones and leaves out a portion. The table shows approximately 160,000 clones, with about 76% occurring only once. Comment on this clone: Its specificity is not known.

V gave up 2 bases and J gave up 7 bases; unmatched junction bases: 4. This CDR3 has 14 amino acids. The germline CDR1 and CDR2 sequences are MDHEN and SYDVKM. This clonotype originated in a middle-aged woman in good health and CMV-seropositive. V gene TRBV28 combines with J gene TRBJ1-5, with 8 bases identical to TRBD1. The sequenced sample was PBMCs. The CDR3 region has the DNA TGTGCCAGCAGTTTAACAGGGGGAGGACAGCCCCAGCATTTT. Translating it yields CASSLTGGGQPQHF.